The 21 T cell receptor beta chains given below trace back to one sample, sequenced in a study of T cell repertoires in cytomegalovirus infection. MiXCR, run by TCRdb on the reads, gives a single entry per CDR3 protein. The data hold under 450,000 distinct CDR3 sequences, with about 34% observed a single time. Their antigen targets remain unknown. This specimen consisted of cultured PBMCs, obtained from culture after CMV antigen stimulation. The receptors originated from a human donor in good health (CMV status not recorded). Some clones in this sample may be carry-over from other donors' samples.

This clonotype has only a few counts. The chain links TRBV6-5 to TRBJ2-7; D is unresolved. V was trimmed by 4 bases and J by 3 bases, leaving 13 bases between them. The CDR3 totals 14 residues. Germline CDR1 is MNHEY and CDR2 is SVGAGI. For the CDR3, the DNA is TGTGCCAGCAGTTCGGACGGTTACTACTACGAGCAGTACTTC. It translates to CASSSDGYYYEQYF.

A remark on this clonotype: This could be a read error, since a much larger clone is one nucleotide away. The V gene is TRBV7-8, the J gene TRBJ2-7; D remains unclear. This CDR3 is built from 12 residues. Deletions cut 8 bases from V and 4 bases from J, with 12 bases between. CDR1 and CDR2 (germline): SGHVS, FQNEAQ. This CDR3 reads CASCATLYEQYV. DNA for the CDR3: TGTGCCAGCTGCGCCACTCTTTACGAGCAGTACGTC.

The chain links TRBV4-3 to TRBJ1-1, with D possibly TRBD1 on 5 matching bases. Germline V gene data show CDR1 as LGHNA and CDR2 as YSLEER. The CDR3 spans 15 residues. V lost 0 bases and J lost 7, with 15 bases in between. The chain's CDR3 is CASSQDLFGGSEAFF. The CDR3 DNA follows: TGCGCCAGCAGCCAAGATCTTTTTGGGGGGAGTGAAGCTTTCTTT.

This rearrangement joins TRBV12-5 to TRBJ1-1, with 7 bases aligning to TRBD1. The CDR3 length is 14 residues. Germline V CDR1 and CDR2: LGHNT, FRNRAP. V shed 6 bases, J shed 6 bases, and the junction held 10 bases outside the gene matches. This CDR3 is CASGTTGYSAEAFF. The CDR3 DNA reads TGTGCTAGTGGCACGACAGGGTATTCTGCTGAAGCTTTCTTT.

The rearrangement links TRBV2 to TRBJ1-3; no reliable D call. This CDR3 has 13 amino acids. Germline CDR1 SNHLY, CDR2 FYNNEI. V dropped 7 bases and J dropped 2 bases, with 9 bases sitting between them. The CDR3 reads CASIFGTGNTIYF. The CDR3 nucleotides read TGTGCCAGCATTTTCGGGACTGGAAACACCATATATTTT.

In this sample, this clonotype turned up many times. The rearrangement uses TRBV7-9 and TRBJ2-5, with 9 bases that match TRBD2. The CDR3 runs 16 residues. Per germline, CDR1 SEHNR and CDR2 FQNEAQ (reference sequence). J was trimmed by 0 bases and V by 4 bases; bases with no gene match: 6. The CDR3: CASSSRLAVYQETQYF. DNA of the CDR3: TGTGCCAGCAGCTCCCGACTAGCGGTGTACCAAGAGACCCAGTACTTC.

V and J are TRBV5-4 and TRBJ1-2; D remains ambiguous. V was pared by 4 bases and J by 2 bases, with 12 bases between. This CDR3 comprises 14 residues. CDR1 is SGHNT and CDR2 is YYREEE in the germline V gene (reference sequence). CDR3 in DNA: TGTGCCAGCAGCGCGGGCATTGAAAACTATGGCTACACCTTC. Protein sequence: CASSAGIENYGYTF.

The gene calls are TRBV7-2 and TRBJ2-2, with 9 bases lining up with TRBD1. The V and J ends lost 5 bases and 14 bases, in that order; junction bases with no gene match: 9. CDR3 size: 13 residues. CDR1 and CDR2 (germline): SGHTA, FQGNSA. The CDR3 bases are TGTGCCAGCAGCATGACAGGGGGAGGGAGTCTGTTTTTT. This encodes CASSMTGGGSLFF.

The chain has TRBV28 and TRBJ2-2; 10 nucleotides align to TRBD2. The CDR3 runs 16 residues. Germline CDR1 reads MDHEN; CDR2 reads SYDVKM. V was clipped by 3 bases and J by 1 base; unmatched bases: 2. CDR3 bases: TGTGCCAGCAGTTTCACTAGCGGGATGAACACCGGGGAGCTGTTTTTT. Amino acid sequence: CASSFTSGMNTGELFF. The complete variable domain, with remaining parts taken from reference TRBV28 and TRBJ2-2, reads DVKVTQSSRYLVKRTGEKVFLECVQDMDHENMFWYRQDPGLGLRLIYFSYDVKMKEKGDIPEGYSVSREKKERFSLILESASTNQTSMYLCASSFTSGMNTGELFFGEGSRLTVL.

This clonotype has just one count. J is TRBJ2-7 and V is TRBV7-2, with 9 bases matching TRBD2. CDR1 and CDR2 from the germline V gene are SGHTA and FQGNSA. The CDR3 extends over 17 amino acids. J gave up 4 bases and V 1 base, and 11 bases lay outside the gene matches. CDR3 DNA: TGTGCCAGCAGCTTAGGAAGTAGCGGGAGAGGCGCGTACGAGCAGTACGTC. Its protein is CASSLGSSGRGAYEQYV.

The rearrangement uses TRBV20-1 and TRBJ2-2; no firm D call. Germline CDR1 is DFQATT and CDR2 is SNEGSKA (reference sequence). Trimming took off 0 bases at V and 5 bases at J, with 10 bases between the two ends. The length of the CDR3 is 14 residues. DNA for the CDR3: TGCAGTGCTAGAGATGCTCGGAAGACCGGGGAGCTGTTTTTT. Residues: CSARDARKTGELFF.

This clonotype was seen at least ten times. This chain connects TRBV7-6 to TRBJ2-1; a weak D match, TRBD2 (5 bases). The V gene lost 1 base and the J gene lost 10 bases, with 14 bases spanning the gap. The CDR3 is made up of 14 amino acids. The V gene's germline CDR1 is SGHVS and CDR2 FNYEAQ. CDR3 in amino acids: CASSLGPSKDEQFF. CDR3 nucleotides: TGTGCCAGCAGCTTAGGCCCTAGCAAGGACGAGCAGTTCTTC.

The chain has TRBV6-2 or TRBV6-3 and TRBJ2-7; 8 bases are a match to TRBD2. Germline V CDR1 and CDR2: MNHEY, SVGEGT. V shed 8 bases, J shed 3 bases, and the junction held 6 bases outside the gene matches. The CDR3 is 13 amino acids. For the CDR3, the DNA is TGTGCCAGCCGGGGGGGGGCTCTCTACGAGCAGTACTTC. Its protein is CASRGGALYEQYF.

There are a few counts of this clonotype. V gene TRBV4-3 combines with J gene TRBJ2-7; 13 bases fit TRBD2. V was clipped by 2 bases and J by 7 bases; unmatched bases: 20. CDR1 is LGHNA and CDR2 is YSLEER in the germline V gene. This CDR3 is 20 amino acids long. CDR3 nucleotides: TGCGCCAGCAGCCAATTCTCACTAGCGGGAGGGCCCTGGACCGGAGGGGAGCAGTACTTC. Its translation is CASSQFSLAGGPWTGGEQYF.

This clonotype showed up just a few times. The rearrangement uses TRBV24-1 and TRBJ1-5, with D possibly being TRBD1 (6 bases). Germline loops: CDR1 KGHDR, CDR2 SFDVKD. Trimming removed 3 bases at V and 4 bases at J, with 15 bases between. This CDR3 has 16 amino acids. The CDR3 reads CATSDTGTQENQPQHF. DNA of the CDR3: TGTGCCACCAGTGATACCGGGACACAAGAGAATCAGCCCCAGCATTTT.

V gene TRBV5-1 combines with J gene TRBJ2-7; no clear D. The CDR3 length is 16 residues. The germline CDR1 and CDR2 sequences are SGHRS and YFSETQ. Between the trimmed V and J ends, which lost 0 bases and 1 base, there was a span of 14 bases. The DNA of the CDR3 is TGCGCCAGCAGCTTGGGGTCGGCCTTATCTTCCTACGAGCAGTACTTC. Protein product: CASSLGSALSSYEQYF.

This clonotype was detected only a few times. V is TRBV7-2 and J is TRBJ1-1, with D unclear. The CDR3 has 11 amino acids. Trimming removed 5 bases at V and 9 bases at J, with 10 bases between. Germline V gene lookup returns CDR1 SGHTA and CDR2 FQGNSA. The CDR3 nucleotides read TGTGCCAGCAGCCTCGACCCCAAAGCTTTCTTT. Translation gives CASSLDPKAFF.

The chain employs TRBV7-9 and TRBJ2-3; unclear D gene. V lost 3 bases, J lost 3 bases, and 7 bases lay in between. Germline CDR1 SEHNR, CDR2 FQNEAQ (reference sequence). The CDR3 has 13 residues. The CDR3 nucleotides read TGTGCCAGCAGCTTCTCGACGACAGATACGCAGTATTTT. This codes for CASSFSTTDTQYF.

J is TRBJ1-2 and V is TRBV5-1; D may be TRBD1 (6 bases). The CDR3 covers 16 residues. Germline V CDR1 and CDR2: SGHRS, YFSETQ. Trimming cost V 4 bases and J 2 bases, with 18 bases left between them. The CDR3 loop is CASSTTQGARNYGYTF. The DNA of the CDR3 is TGCGCCAGCAGCACCACACAGGGAGCTAGGAACTATGGCTACACCTTC.

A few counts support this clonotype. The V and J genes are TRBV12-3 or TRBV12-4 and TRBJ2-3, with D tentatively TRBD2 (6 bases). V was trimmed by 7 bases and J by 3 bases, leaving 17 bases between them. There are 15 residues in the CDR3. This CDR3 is CASKLQLAATDTQYF. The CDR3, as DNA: TGTGCCAGCAAACTTCAATTAGCGGCGACAGATACGCAGTATTTT.

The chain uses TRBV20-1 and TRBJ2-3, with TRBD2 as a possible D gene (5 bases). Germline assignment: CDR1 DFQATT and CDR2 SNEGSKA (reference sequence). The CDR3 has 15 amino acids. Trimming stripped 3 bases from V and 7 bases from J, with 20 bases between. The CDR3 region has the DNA TGCAGTGCTAGGTCCGGGCTAGCCGCTCGTTATACGCAGTATTTT. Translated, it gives CSARSGLAARYTQYF.